The 13 T cell receptor beta chains below were found in one sample sequenced in a study of T cells after yellow fever vaccination. MiXCR, applied by TCRdb to the 5' RACE reads, yields one record per CDR3 protein. The sample lists 600,000 to 750,000 distinct CDR3 sequences; 12% were seen once. Sequences were derived from PBMCs, sampled on the day of the yellow fever booster vaccination. The receptors originated from a man aged 25 to 40 who received the YFV17D yellow fever vaccine.

As DNA, the CDR3 is TGCGCCAGCAGCGTGCTAGCGGGGCATGACAATGAGCAGTTCTTC. This sequence encodes CASSVLAGHDNEQFF. The chain carries TRBV5-1 and TRBJ2-1, with 9 positions matching TRBD2. Germline values: CDR1 SGHRS, CDR2 YFSETQ. V trimming: 4 bases; J trimming: 5 bases; junction bases outside the gene matches: 7. The CDR3 covers 15 residues.

The table lists this clonotype with many counts. The chain links TRBV12-3 or TRBV12-4 to TRBJ2-7, with 7 bases that match TRBD2. The CDR3 is made up of 17 amino acids. V lost 5 bases, J lost 3 bases, and 16 bases stayed unmatched. DNA for the CDR3: TGTGCCAGCAGTCTTTCTCCCCTTGGCGGGAGAAACTACGAGCAGTACTTC. Its protein product is CASSLSPLGGRNYEQYF.

A few counts support this clonotype. The chain is built from TRBV7-3 and TRBJ2-1; maybe TRBD1 (6 bases). Germline CDR1 and CDR2: SGHTA and FQGTGA. The CDR3 contains 17 residues. The ends were cut back, 6 bases at V and 3 bases at J, with 21 bases in the middle. The CDR3 here is CASRGASGSLSYNEQFF. The CDR3 DNA reads as TGTGCCAGCAGGGGGGCTTCGGGGTCATTGAGCTACAATGAGCAGTTCTTC.

This clonotype has more than one count but fewer than ten. The chain uses TRBV20-1 and TRBJ2-2, with 10 bases fitting TRBD2. This CDR3 is 15 amino acids long. Germline-derived CDR1 and CDR2 are DFQATT and SNEGSKA (reference sequence). The V segment lost 2 bases and the J segment 6 bases; nucleotides outside the gene matches: 6. DNA for the CDR3: TGCAGTGCTAGAAGGCTAGCGGGAGTAGCCGGGGAGCTGTTTTTT. It encodes CSARRLAGVAGELFF.

The chain combines TRBV29-1 with TRBJ2-4, with D perhaps TRBD2 (6 bases). The CDR3 totals 13 residues. Germline CDR1 and CDR2: SQVTM and ANQGSEA. Trimming shortened V by 6 bases and J by 4 bases, and 13 bases separated the two germline ends. The CDR3 reads CSVKFSGKNIQYF. The CDR3 nucleotides are TGCAGCGTAAAGTTTAGCGGAAAAAACATTCAGTACTTC.

This clonotype was counted a few times. The rearrangement links TRBV14 to TRBJ2-7; perhaps TRBD2 as D (5 bases). V was shortened by 5 bases and J by 0 bases, with 14 bases between the two germline ends. Germline values: CDR1 SGHDN, CDR2 FVKESK. The CDR3 is 15 amino acids. CDR3 loop: CASSEGLAFSYEQYF. CDR3 DNA sequence: TGTGCCAGCAGCGAAGGACTGGCGTTCTCCTACGAGCAGTACTTC.

This clonotype was observed a handful of times. The chain carries TRBV7-6 and TRBJ1-2; perhaps TRBD1 as D (5 bases). The CDR3 runs to 16 residues. Germline CDR1 SGHVS, CDR2 FNYEAQ. V was trimmed by 5 bases and J by 2 bases, leaving 18 bases between them. CDR3 region: CASSPSERGLNYGYTF. For the CDR3, the DNA is TGTGCCAGCAGCCCCAGCGAGCGGGGGTTGAACTATGGCTACACCTTC.

This clonotype was detected a few times. The chain couples TRBV5-1 to TRBJ2-7, with 11 nucleotides matching TRBD1. Trimming cost V 4 bases and J 2 bases; bases outside gene matches: 8. The germline gives CDR1 SGHRS, CDR2 YFSETQ. The CDR3 spans 16 residues. The CDR3 nucleotides read TGCGCCAGCAGCCCAAAAGGGACAGGGGGAACCTACGAGCAGTACTTC. It encodes CASSPKGTGGTYEQYF.

The chain employs TRBV20-1 and TRBJ1-5, with D unclear. CDR1 and CDR2 (germline): DFQATT, SNEGSKA (reference sequence). CDR3 length: 12 residues. The V and J ends lost 6 bases and 3 bases respectively, with 9 bases between them. CDR3 protein: CSATQSNQPQHF. The CDR3 DNA follows: TGCAGTGCAACCCAGTCCAATCAGCCCCAGCATTTT.

This clonotype has more than one count but fewer than ten. The rearrangement uses TRBV29-1 and TRBJ1-1; 10 bases are shared with TRBD1. Germline assignment: CDR1 SQVTM and CDR2 ANQGSEA. The CDR3 is made up of 15 amino acids. V shed 0 bases, J shed 4 bases, and the junction held 5 bases outside the gene matches. The chain's CDR3 is CSVEDGTGEGTEAFF. CDR3 in DNA: TGCAGCGTTGAAGATGGGACAGGGGAAGGCACTGAAGCTTTCTTT.

The chain joins TRBV13 to TRBJ2-7; D is ambiguous. Germline V CDR1 and CDR2: PRHDT, FYEKMQ (reference sequence). Trimming took 0 bases from V and 0 from J, leaving 15 bases between them. The CDR3 has 17 residues. The CDR3 reads CASSLGGLGLTSYEQYF. The CDR3 bases are TGTGCCAGCAGCTTAGGGGGGTTGGGTCTGACCTCCTACGAGCAGTACTTC.

This clonotype has just a few counts. The chain combines TRBV7-9 with TRBJ2-1, with D hard to call. CDR3 length: 12 residues. V lost 5 bases and J lost 6, with 8 bases in between. Germline CDR1 reads SEHNR; CDR2 reads FQNEAQ (reference sequence). The CDR3 coding sequence is TGTGCCAGCAGCCCGACGATCAATGAGCAGTTCTTC. Its translation: CASSPTINEQFF.

The chain combines TRBV6-5 with TRBJ2-2; weak D call: TRBD2 (6 bases). Between the trimmed V and J ends, which lost 2 bases and 8 bases, there was a span of 9 bases. CDR1 and CDR2 from the germline V gene are MNHEY and SVGAGI. This CDR3 contains 13 residues. The DNA of the CDR3 is TGTGCCAGCAGTTACACGGGAGAAGGGGAGCTGTTTTTT. This gives the protein CASSYTGEGELFF.